The sequence of this TCR beta chain was determined in a study of CD8+CD57+ T cells in acquired aplastic anemia. Looking at the study overall: CD4+ and CD8+ cells, once sorted, gave DNA averaging approximately 3 ug. Findings and caveats of the study: Overlap between patients and controls comprised about 30 CD8+ CDR3 sequences. For CD8+ Simpson's diversity, patients and controls showed no significant difference.

Details on this clonotype: Its target is not known. A junction boundary mismatches the germline segment, possibly from a read error.

The CDR3 extends over 15 amino acids. Germline CDR1 and CDR2: MNHEY and SMNVEV (reference sequence). For CDR3 and TCR beta VDJ profiling, genomic DNA was the template used. TCRdb fed the reads into MiXCR, producing one record per CDR3 protein. Of 150,000 or so distinct CDR3 sequences in the sample, roughly 48% were seen once. It was patients with CD8+CD57+ cell expansion by flow cytometry who were chosen for sequencing. The source of this sequence is a human donor with aplastic anemia. Source material: sorted CD4+, CD8+, or CD8+CD57+ T cells (not recorded which) from PBMCs. V usage is TRBV27 and J usage is TRBJ1-1; D is undetermined. CDR3 amino acids: CAISLVGGLGTEAFF. Here the CDR3 DNA reads TGTGCCATCAGTTTAGTTGGCGGATTGGGCACTGAAGCTTTCTTT.